The clone carrying this T cell receptor beta chain has only a few counts. Its antigen is as yet unknown. This entry comes from a study of cytomegalovirus exposure and HLA in healthy donors. Study results and caveats: Donor immune exposure was known only as CMV serostatus. A later analysis found most CMV-associated TCR beta chains apparently HLA-restricted. Differences between HLA loci emerged in a later analysis of TCR association rates, with DRB1 most and HLA-C fewest. Cytomegalovirus status, reportedly, was diagnosed with high specificity and sensitivity by the classifier.

The PCR made use of 60 Vbeta and 13 Jbeta primers. TCRdb keeps only in-frame clones here, not all; method: immunoSEQ multiplex PCR. The table lists about 60,000 clones, about 71% of them singletons. V was pared by 1 base and J by 4 bases, with 4 bases between. The CDR3 loop spans 12 amino acids. CDR1 SEHNR and CDR2 FQNEAQ come from the germline V gene (reference sequence). This clonotype originated in a woman aged 55 to 70 in good health and CMV-seropositive. V and J are TRBV7-9 and TRBJ1-2; D gene uncertain. The sequencing input was PBMCs. The CDR3 here is CASSLGAYGYTF. DNA of the CDR3: TGTGCCAGCAGCTTAGGCGCCTATGGCTACACCTTC. The full variable domain, rest sourced from reference TRBV7-9 and TRBJ1-2, is DTGVSQNPRHKITKRGQNVTFRCDPISEHNRLYWYRQTLGQGPEFLTYFQNEAQLEKSRLLSDRFSAERPKGSFSTLEIQRTEQGDSAMYLCASSLGAYGYTFGSGTRLTVV.